This T cell receptor (beta chain) stems from a study of neurological immune-mediated disorders. Study observations and caveats: The greatest TCR clonal expansion appeared in HTLV-1-associated myelopathy and the smallest, falling below healthy controls, in multiple sclerosis.

Synthesis of cDNA was carried out by template-switch 5'RACE. The reaction used 10-nucleotide random UMIs. TCRdb itself ran the 5' RACE reads through MiXCR, one entry per CDR3 protein. Of some 120,000 distinct CDR3 sequences in the sample, roughly 3.2% were seen once. CDR1 is GTSNPN, CDR2 SVGIG, per germline (reference sequence). CDR3 length equals 13 residues. V was pared by 6 bases and J by 2 bases, with 13 bases between. A note on this clonotype: What it recognizes is unknown.

The material sequenced was PBMCs. This clonotype was sampled from a woman younger than 45 with multiple sclerosis. The chain couples TRBV30 to TRBJ1-1; D is perhaps TRBD1 (5 bases). CDR3 DNA: TGTGCCTGTGGGGCAGGTCACAACACTGAAGCTTTCTTT. This sequence encodes CACGAGHNTEAFF.